This T cell receptor beta chain was documented in a study of blood T cells in healthy people across ages (dated by TCRdb to the mid-2010s). Concerning the study at large: In model experiments, template switching captured about one uniquely barcoded TCR beta cDNA molecule for every two T cells. Using deep sequencing normalized with unique cDNA molecular identifiers, the study measured how TCR beta repertoire diversity changes with age. The donors were divided into four age groups: young (average approximately 15 years), middle-aged (roughly 42), aged (roughly 60) and long-lived (roughly 82). To avoid experimental bias, donors of different ages were spread randomly across the sequencing lanes. Two additional independent replicas of 1 million unique cDNA reads from the same blood draw were analyzed for two donors (one aged 18 to 30 and one aged 80 or older). Study-level results and caveats: Estimates of total diversity from one million sequenced T cells were regarded as lower bounds and underestimates. Because donor CMV infection status was unknown, age-related changes in expanded clonotypes were potentially confounded. Since profiling was done on bulk unsorted PBMCs, naive and antigen-experienced compartments could not be conclusively compared. The long-lived group showed more naive CD4+ T cells, fewer expanded clones and increased TCR diversity than the aged group, suggesting age selection. There was a strong correlation between observed TCR beta diversity and the percentage of naive T cells measured by flow cytometry. As age increased, observed TCR beta diversity per million T cells dropped in a roughly linear way, and a significant reduction was already evident by age around 41.

This clonotype was recorded once. This clone's antigen is unknown. Base qualities were left out, and no much larger clone turns up one base away. Support from one read is weak. Libraries were prepared through 5' RACE. Sequencing used an Illumina HiSeq 2500. A second PCR of roughly 6 to 11 cycles was run with a J-beta primer mix and a sample-barcoded 5' primer. A template-switch 5' adaptor carrying 12 random nucleotides introduced a unique molecular identifier onto each TCR beta cDNA molecule. Each sample yielded at least 3 million CDR3-containing paired-end reads. All of the RNA was converted into first-strand cDNA using the Mint cDNA synthesis kit, with a TRBC-specific oligonucleotide serving as the primer. After uracil-DNA glycosylase treatment, a first 18-cycle PCR used universal primers M1SS and BC2_uni_R on all cDNA. Per the original workflow: For normalization, 1 million high-quality reads were randomly selected from each sample, with every read carrying a distinct molecular identifier. Reads with shared molecular identifiers were discarded instead of being binned into consensus sequences. CDR3 identification, clonotype clustering and error correction used MiTCR with a Q25 quality threshold and the strictest error-elimination algorithm. Lower-bound total TCR beta diversity was estimated with a nonparametric unseen species model using Euler transformation. TCRdb itself trimmed the public reads at Q25 with fastp, ran MiXCR and retained productive beta chains. Rows are combined by CDR3 protein, so each entry shows the most common genes and DNA. None of the V and J calls come from the authors' own analysis; TCRdb made them. For this sample there are about 1.7 million distinct CDR3 sequences; approximately 28% appear just once. The ten most abundant clones make up about 7.7% of the sample.

The germline V and J ends show losses of 1 base and 8 bases respectively, and no gene match explains 6 bases of the junction. CDR1 and CDR2, looked up from the germline V gene (reference sequence), are DFQATT and SNEGSKA. Its CDR3 holds 15 amino acids, cysteine through phenylalanine. Of all the DNA, just the CDR3 is kept, 45 bases in frame from base 1. The 39 donors, aged roughly 6 to 95 years, were systemically healthy Caucasian individuals from Russia. Around 9.9 milliliters of peripheral blood were collected from each donor into EDTA-treated Vacutainer tubes. Ficoll-Paque density-gradient centrifugation was used to isolate PBMCs, with at least 6 million obtained per sample. Total RNA was extracted from PBMCs with Trizol reagent, with at least 6 micrograms obtained per sample. The percentages of naive CD45RAhigh/CD27high T cells were determined by flow cytometry on a PBMC aliquot from every donor.

The TCR was taken from a woman aged 30 to 39 in good health. This chain is built from TRBV20-1 and TRBJ2-1; 12 central nucleotides agree with TRBD1. The sample consisted of blood. The nucleotide sequence is TGCAGTGCTAGAGGGCGGGACAGGGGGCTGGATGAGCAGTTCTTC. Translation gives CSARGRDRGLDEQFF.